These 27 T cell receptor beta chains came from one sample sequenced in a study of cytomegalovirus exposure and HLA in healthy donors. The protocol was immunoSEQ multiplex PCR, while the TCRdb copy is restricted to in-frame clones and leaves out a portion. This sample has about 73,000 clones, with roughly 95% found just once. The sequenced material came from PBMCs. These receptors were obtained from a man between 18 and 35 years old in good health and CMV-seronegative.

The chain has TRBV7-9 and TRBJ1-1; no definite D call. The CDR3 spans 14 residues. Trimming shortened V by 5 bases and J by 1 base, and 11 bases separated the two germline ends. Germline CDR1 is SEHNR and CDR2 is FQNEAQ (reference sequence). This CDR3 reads CASSPLVENTEAFF. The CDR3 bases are TGTGCCAGCAGCCCACTAGTGGAGAACACTGAAGCTTTCTTT.

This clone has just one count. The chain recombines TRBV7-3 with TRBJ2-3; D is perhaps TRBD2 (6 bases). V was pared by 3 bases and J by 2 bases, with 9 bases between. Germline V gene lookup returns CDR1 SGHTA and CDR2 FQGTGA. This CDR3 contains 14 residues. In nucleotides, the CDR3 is TGTGCCAGCAGCTTCACGGGAGACACAGATACGCAGTATTTT. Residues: CASSFTGDTDTQYF. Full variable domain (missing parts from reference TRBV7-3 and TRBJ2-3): GAGVSQTPSNKVTEKGKYVELRCDPISGHTALYWYRQSLGQGPEFLIYFQGTGAADDSGLPNDRFFAVRPEGSVSTLKIQRTERGDSAVYLCASSFTGDTDTQYFGPGTRLTVL.

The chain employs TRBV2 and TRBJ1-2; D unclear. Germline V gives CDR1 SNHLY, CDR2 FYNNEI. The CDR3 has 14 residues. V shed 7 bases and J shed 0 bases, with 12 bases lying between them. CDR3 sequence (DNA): TGTGCCAGCATCCTTGACGGAGCTAACTATGGCTACACCTTC. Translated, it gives CASILDGANYGYTF.

CDR3 in amino acids: CASSLWGTLSNQPQHF. Here the CDR3 DNA reads TGTGCCAGCAGTTTATGGGGGACACTTAGCAATCAGCCCCAGCATTTT. V gene TRBV27 combines with J gene TRBJ1-5; tentative D call: TRBD1 (6 bases). The CDR3 extends over 16 amino acids. The V gene lost 1 base and the J gene lost 0 bases, with 10 bases spanning the gap. CDR1 is MNHEY, CDR2 SMNVEV, per germline (reference sequence).

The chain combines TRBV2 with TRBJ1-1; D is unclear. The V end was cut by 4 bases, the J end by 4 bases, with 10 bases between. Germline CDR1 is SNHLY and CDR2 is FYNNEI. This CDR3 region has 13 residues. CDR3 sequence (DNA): TGTGCCAGCAGTGGGACTGGGTTCACTGAAGCTTTCTTT. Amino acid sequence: CASSGTGFTEAFF.

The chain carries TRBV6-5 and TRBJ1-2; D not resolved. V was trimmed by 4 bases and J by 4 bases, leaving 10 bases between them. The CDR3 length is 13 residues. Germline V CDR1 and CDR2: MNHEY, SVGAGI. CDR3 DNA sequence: TGTGCCAGCAGTTTTTCGATACTCTATGGCTACACCTTC. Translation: CASSFSILYGYTF.

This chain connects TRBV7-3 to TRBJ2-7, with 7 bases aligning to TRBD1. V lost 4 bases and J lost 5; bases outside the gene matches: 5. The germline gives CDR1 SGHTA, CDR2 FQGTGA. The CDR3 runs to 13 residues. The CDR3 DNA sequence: TGTGCCAGCAGCTCCAGACAGGGTCACGAGCAGTACTTC. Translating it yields CASSSRQGHEQYF.

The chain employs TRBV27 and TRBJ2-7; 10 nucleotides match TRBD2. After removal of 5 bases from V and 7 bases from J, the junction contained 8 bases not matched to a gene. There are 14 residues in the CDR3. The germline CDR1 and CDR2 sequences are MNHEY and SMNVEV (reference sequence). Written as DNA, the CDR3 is TGTGCCAGCAGTCCAACTAGCGGGGCGGGGGAGCAGTACTTC. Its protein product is CASSPTSGAGEQYF.

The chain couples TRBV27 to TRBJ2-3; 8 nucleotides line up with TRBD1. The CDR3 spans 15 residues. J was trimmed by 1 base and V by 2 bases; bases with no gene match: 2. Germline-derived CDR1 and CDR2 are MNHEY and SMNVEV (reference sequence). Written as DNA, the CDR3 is TGTGCCAGCAGTTTAAAGGACAGGGGCACAGATACGCAGTATTTT. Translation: CASSLKDRGTDTQYF.

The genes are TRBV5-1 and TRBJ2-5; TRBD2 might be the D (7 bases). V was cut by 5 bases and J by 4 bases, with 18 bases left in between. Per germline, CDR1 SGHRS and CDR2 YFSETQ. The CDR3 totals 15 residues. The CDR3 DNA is TGCGCCAGCAGGACCCTGGGGGGGCAGGGAGAGACCCAGTACTTC. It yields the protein CASRTLGGQGETQYF.

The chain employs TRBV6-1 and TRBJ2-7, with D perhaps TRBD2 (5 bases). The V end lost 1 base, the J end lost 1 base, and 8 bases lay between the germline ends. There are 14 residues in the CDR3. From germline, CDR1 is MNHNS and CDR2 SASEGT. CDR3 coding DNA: TGTGCCAGCAGTGAAGGCAGAGGGTCCTACGAGCAGTACTTC. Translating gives CASSEGRGSYEQYF.

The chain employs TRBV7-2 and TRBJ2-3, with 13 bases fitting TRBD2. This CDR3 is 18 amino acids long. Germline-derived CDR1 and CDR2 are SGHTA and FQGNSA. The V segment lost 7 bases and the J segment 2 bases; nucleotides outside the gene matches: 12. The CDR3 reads CASKLAGGPGGTTDTQYF. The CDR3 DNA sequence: TGTGCCAGCAAACTAGCGGGGGGGCCGGGGGGAACCACAGATACGCAGTATTTT.

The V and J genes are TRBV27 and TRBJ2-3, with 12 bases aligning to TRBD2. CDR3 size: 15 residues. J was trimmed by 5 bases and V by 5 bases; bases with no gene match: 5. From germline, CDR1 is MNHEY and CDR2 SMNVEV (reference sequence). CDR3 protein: CASSLRTSGVDTQYF. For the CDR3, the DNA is TGTGCCAGCAGTCTACGGACTAGCGGGGTAGATACGCAGTATTTT.

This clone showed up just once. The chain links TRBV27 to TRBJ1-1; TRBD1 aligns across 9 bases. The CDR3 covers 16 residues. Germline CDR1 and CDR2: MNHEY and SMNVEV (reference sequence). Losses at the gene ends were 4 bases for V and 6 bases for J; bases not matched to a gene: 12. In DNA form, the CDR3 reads TGTGCCAGCAGTTCCATGGGACAGGGTGGTTTCTCTGAAGCTTTCTTT. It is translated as CASSSMGQGGFSEAFF.

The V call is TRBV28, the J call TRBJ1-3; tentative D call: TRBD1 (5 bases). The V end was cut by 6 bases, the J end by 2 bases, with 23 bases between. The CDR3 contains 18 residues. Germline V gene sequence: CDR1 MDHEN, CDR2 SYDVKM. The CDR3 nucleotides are TGTGCCAGCAGCCCCGGGACTGCTGGCCTCTTTACTGGAAACACCATATATTTT. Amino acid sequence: CASSPGTAGLFTGNTIYF.

For the CDR3, the DNA is TGTGCCAGCAGCGGAACCGGGTCCGGATTTTTCGAGCAGTACTTC. Its translation is CASSGTGSGFFEQYF. This chain links TRBV14 with TRBJ2-7; D is uncertain. The CDR3 runs 15 residues. V dropped 5 bases and J dropped 6 bases, with 20 bases sitting between them. CDR1 and CDR2 from the germline V gene are SGHDN and FVKESK.

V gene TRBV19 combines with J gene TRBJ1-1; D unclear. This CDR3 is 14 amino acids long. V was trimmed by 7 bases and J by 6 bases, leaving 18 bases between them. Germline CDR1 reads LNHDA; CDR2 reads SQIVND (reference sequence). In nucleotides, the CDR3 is TGTGCCAGTAAAAGTGGGCAGGAAGTATCTGAAGCTTTCTTT. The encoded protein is CASKSGQEVSEAFF.

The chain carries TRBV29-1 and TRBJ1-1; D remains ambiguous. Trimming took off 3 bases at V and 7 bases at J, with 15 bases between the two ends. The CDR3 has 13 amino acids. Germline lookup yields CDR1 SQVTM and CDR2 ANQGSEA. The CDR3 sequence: CSVERGGVGEAFF. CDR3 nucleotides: TGCAGCGTTGAGCGAGGCGGGGTAGGTGAAGCTTTCTTT.

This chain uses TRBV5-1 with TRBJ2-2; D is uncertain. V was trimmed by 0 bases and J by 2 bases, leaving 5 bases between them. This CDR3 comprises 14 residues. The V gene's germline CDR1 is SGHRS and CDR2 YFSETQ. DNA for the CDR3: TGCGCCAGCAGCTTGGTACAAAACACCGGGGAGCTGTTTTTT. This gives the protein CASSLVQNTGELFF.

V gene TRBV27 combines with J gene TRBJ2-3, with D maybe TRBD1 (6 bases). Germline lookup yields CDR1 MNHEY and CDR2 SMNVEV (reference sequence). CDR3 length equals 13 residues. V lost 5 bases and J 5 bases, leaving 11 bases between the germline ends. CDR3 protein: CASSRGIGDTQYF. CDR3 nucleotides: TGTGCCAGCAGTAGGGGGATCGGAGATACGCAGTATTTT.

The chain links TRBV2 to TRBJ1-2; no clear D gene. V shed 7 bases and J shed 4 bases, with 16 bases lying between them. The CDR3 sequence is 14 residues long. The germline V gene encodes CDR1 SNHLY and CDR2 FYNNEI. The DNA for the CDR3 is TGTGCCAGCACTCCTCTCTCAGTTGCCTATGGCTACACCTTC. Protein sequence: CASTPLSVAYGYTF.

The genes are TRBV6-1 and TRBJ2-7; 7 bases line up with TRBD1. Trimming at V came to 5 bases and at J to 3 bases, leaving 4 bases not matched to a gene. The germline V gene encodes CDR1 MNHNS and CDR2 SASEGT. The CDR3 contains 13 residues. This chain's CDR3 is CASSRDSYYEQYF. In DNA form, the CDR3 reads TGTGCCAGCAGTCGGGACAGTTACTACGAGCAGTACTTC.

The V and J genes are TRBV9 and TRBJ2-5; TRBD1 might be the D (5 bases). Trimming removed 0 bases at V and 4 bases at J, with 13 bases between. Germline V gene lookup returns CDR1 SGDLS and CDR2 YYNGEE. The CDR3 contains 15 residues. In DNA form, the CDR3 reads TGTGCCAGCAGCGTAGAAGGGGTTTGGCGAGAGACCCAGTACTTC. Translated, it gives CASSVEGVWRETQYF.

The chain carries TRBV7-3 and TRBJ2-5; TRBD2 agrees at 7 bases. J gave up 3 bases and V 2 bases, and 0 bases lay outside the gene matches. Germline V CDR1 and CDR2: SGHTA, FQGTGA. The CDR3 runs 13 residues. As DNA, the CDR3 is TGTGCCAGCAGCTTACGGGGGGAAGAGACCCAGTACTTC. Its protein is CASSLRGEETQYF. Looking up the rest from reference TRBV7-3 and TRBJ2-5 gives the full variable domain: GAGVSQTPSNKVTEKGKYVELRCDPISGHTALYWYRQSLGQGPEFLIYFQGTGAADDSGLPNDRFFAVRPEGSVSTLKIQRTERGDSAVYLCASSLRGEETQYFGPGTRLLVL.

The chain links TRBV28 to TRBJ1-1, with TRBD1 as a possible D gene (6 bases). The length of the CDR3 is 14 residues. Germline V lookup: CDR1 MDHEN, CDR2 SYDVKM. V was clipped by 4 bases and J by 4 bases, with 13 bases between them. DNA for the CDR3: TGTGCCAGCAGTTACAGGGTGATGGGCACTGAAGCTTTCTTT. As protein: CASSYRVMGTEAFF.

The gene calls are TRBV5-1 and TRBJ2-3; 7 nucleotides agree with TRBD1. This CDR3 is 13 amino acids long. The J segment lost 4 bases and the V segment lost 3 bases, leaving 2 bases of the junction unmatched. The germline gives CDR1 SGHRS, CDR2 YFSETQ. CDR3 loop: CASSYGTADTQYF. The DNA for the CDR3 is TGCGCCAGCAGCTACGGGACAGCAGATACGCAGTATTTT.

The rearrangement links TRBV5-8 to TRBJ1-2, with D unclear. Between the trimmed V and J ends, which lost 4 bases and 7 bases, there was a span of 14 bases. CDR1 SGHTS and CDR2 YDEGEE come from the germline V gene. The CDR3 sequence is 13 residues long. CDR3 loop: CASSPGPVGGYTF. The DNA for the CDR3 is TGTGCCAGCAGCCCAGGCCCCGTCGGTGGCTACACCTTC.